This entry features one T cell receptor (beta chain) sequence. This table comes from immunoSEQ multiplex PCR, and its TCRdb copy is limited to in-frame clones, with some not included. The data contain about 400,000 clones, about 88% of them singletons. The sample is drawn from a study of blood T cell repertoires in COVID-19. Study context: The United States, Italy and Spain supplied acute and convalescent COVID-19 samples. The cDNA or gDNA used as material had been derived from T cells, B-cell-depleted T cells, or PBMCs.

This CDR3 spans 14 amino acids. CDR1 is SNHLY, CDR2 FYNNEI, per germline. The V and J ends lost 3 bases and 1 base, in that order; junction bases with no gene match: 1. Patients in Seattle were enrolled during active infection, then followed longitudinally. What was sequenced was peripheral blood. This rearrangement joins TRBV2 to TRBJ2-3; TRBD1 matches 7 bases. This sequence originates from a woman aged 55-70 years with COVID-19, enrolled during active disease. The CDR3: CASSERGRTDTQYF. CDR3 coding DNA: TGTGCCAGCAGTGAGAGGGGGCGCACAGATACGCAGTATTTT.